What follows describes a single TCR beta chain. Antigen: not known. Trimming took 5 bases from V and 5 from J, leaving 12 bases between them. Germline assignment: CDR1 LNHDA and CDR2 SQIVND (reference sequence). CDR3 length equals 13 residues. The PCR used 60 Vbeta and 13 Jbeta primers. Only in-frame clones appear in the TCRdb table, and some are missing; sequencing was by immunoSEQ multiplex PCR. The table shows some 150,000 clones, with around 80% occurring only once. The data are from a study of cytomegalovirus exposure and HLA in healthy donors. Study-level results: The authors enumerated over 150 TCR beta chains as linked to cytomegalovirus. A later examination showed that TCR association rates differed by HLA locus, with DRB1 most and HLA-C fewest.

This TCR derives from a man in his late teens or twenties in good health and CMV-seropositive. What was sequenced was PBMCs. The V call is TRBV19, the J call TRBJ1-2; D not certain. The CDR3 nucleotides read TGTGCCAGTAGTGGAGGGCCCCTATATGGCTACACCTTC. Translated: CASSGGPLYGYTF.